What follows are 16 T cell receptor beta chains derived from one specimen sequenced in a study of blood T cells in healthy people across ages. Then a second PCR, running about 6 to 12 cycles, was carried out with a sample-barcoded 5' primer and a J-beta primer mix. Each CDR3 protein is one row after TCRdb ran MiXCR on the 5' RACE reads. The sample shows 800,000 to 950,000 distinct CDR3 sequences, around 49% of them seen only once. Sequencing was done on a sample of blood. These TCRs come from a man aged 25-45 years in good health.

Concerning this clonotype itself: A much larger clone lies one base from this, so it may be a read error. The V and J genes are TRBV7-2 and TRBJ2-4; 9 positions match TRBD2. The CDR3 spans 16 residues. J gave up 9 bases and V 1 base, and 10 bases lay outside the gene matches. Germline values: CDR1 SGHTA, CDR2 FQGNSA. The DNA of the CDR3 is TGTGCCAGCAGCTTAGTAGCGGGGGTCCCCCCAACCATTCAGTACTTC. Translated, it gives CASSLVAGVPPTIQYF.

V usage is TRBV4-2 and J usage is TRBJ2-7; D may be TRBD1 (6 bases). Deletions cut 5 bases from V and 4 bases from J, with 18 bases between. The CDR3 spans 15 residues. Looked up from germline, CDR1 is LGHNA and CDR2 is YNFKEQ. CDR3 residues: CASSELPGQIYEQYF. The CDR3 bases are TGTGCCAGCAGCGAACTACCGGGACAAATATACGAGCAGTACTTC.

This chain links TRBV5-1 with TRBJ2-1; D might be TRBD1 or TRBD2, each matching 5 bases. V was clipped by 0 bases and J by 8 bases, with 15 bases between them. This CDR3 is built from 15 residues. CDR1 and CDR2 (germline): SGHRS, YFSETQ. The CDR3, as DNA: TGCGCCAGCAGCTTGGTAGGCGGCCGAGGGGATGAGCAGTTCTTC. It yields the protein CASSLVGGRGDEQFF.

The chain employs TRBV7-2 and TRBJ2-3; no definite D call. The CDR3 spans 15 residues. CDR1 SGHTA and CDR2 FQGNSA come from the germline V gene. V was shortened by 5 bases and J by 3 bases, with 15 bases between the two germline ends. The DNA for the CDR3 is TGTGCCAGCAGCCTAGACCGAATAGCAACAGATACGCAGTATTTT. It encodes CASSLDRIATDTQYF.

The V and J genes are TRBV20-1 and TRBJ2-1; 10 nucleotides line up with TRBD1. V was clipped by 3 bases and J by 8 bases; unmatched bases: 13. The CDR3 has 16 residues. Germline CDR1 and CDR2: DFQATT and SNEGSKA (reference sequence). CDR3 sequence reads: CSASEFGTGALDEQFF. CDR3 in DNA: TGCAGTGCTAGCGAGTTCGGGACAGGGGCACTCGATGAGCAGTTCTTC.

The rearrangement uses TRBV3-1 and TRBJ2-6; D is perhaps TRBD2 (5 bases). The CDR3 contains 14 residues. Germline CDR1 and CDR2: LGHDT and YNNKEL (reference sequence). Trimming stripped 3 bases from V and 8 bases from J, with 11 bases between. The CDR3 here is CASSQEERSNVLTF. The CDR3, as DNA: TGTGCCAGCAGCCAGGAGGAACGGTCCAACGTCCTGACTTTC.

Remarks on this clonotype: One end of the junction varies from germline; a read error may be responsible. This sequence joins TRBV7-9 and TRBJ2-1, with 8 bases aligning to TRBD2. The CDR3 sequence is 15 residues long. Germline V gene lookup returns CDR1 SEHNR and CDR2 FQNEAQ (reference sequence). The CDR3 region is CASSLAGSSYSEQFF. For the CDR3, the DNA is TGCGCCAGCAGCTTAGCGGGGAGCTCCTACAGTGAGCAGTTCTTC.

This clonotype was observed at least ten times. The V gene is TRBV4-1, the J gene TRBJ2-5, with a possible D match to TRBD2 (5 bases). V shed 1 base and J shed 1 base, with 7 bases lying between them. The CDR3 spans 14 residues. The germline gives CDR1 MGHRA, CDR2 YSYEKL. This CDR3 is CASSQGLAQETQYF. The CDR3 DNA follows: TGCGCCAGCAGCCAAGGCCTAGCCCAAGAGACCCAGTACTTC.

The chain combines TRBV6-6 with TRBJ2-3; D remains unclear. Germline V lookup: CDR1 MNHNY, CDR2 SVGAGI (reference sequence). CDR3 size: 12 residues. Trimming removed 6 bases from V and 4 bases from J, with 8 bases in between. The CDR3 protein is CASSRVPDTQYF. The DNA for the CDR3 is TGTGCCAGCAGCCGGGTGCCAGATACGCAGTATTTT.

The V gene is TRBV7-2, the J gene TRBJ2-5; 7 bases match TRBD1. The end of the DNA is better explained by TRBJ2-7, so the J call may be wrong. This CDR3 comprises 15 residues. Germline loops: CDR1 SGHTA, CDR2 FQGNSA. CDR3 DNA sequence: TGTGCCAGCAGCCTAACCTCGACAGGGATGGACGAGCAGTACTTC. Protein product: CASSLTSTGMDEQYF.

This chain links TRBV5-1 with TRBJ2-5, with D unclear. V gave up 3 bases and J gave up 0 bases, with 12 bases separating them. The CDR3 sequence is 15 residues long. CDR1 is SGHRS and CDR2 is YFSETQ in the germline V gene. The CDR3 protein is CASSSNTKYQETQYF. In DNA, the CDR3 is TGCGCCAGCAGCTCCAATACGAAGTACCAAGAGACCCAGTACTTC. Together with reference TRBV5-1 and TRBJ2-5, the CDR3 gives the full variable domain: KAGVTQTPRYLIKTRGQQVTLSCSPISGHRSVSWYQQTPGQGLQFLFEYFSETQRNKGNFPGRFSGRQFSNSRSEMNVSTLELGDSALYLCASSSNTKYQETQYFGPGTRLLVL.

Comment on this clonotype: This is likely a read error, given that the CDR3 carries no conserved phenylalanine or tryptophan at its end. V gene TRBV5-1 combines with J gene TRBJ2-7; unclear D gene. This CDR3 is built from 13 residues. Per the germline V gene, CDR1 is SGHRS and CDR2 is YFSETQ. The CDR3 spells CASSLGPPYGQYS. In DNA form, the CDR3 reads TGCGCCAGCAGCTTGGGGCCCCCCTACGGGCAGTACTCC.

V and J are TRBV3-1 and TRBJ1-6, with D perhaps TRBD1 (5 bases). Trimming took 3 bases from V and 8 from J, leaving 17 bases between them. Germline V gene sequence: CDR1 LGHDT, CDR2 YNNKEL (reference sequence). The CDR3 totals 16 residues. The CDR3 DNA reads as TGTGCCAGCAGCCATCGAGGACAAGGAATATATTCACCCCTCCACTTT. Amino acids: CASSHRGQGIYSPLHF. Looking up the rest from reference TRBV3-1 and TRBJ1-6 gives the full variable domain: DTAVSQTPKYLVTQMGNDKSIKCEQNLGHDTMYWYKQDSKKFLKIMFSYNNKELIINETVPNRFSPKSPDKAHLNLHINSLELGDSAVYFCASSHRGQGIYSPLHFGNGTRLTVT.

This clonotype was observed at least ten times. The chain recombines TRBV6-1 with TRBJ2-3, with D perhaps TRBD2 (5 bases). CDR1 is MNHNS and CDR2 is SASEGT in the germline V gene. Trimming took 5 bases from V and 0 from J, leaving 18 bases between them. The CDR3 has 17 amino acids. The CDR3 DNA sequence: TGTGCCAGCAGTCTGTGGCGGCCGGGATCTAGCACAGATACGCAGTATTTT. Protein sequence: CASSLWRPGSSTDTQYF.

In its sample, this clonotype was seen a few times. V is TRBV4-1 and J is TRBJ2-7; D not certain. Trimming pared 0 bases from V and 2 bases from J, leaving 14 bases between. CDR1 is MGHRA, CDR2 YSYEKL, per germline. The CDR3 totals 16 residues. The CDR3 reads CASSQDVAESTYEQYF. CDR3 in DNA: TGCGCCAGCAGCCAAGATGTGGCGGAGTCCACCTACGAGCAGTACTTC.

V is TRBV18 and J is TRBJ2-7; 8 nucleotides align to TRBD1. CDR3 length: 17 amino acids. Germline V gives CDR1 KGHSH, CDR2 LQKENI. The V segment lost 2 bases and the J segment 5 bases; nucleotides outside the gene matches: 14. This chain's CDR3 is CASSPLIAGQGHDEQYF. The CDR3, as DNA: TGTGCCAGCTCACCATTAATCGCAGGACAGGGTCACGACGAGCAGTACTTC.